This T cell receptor beta chain was captured in a study of blood T cell repertoires in COVID-19. Recruits, aged roughly 18 to 100 years, lived in 25 or so US areas. Per the study methods: The authors estimated nucleated cell counts from reference gene primer amplification. Libraries were prepared by immunoSEQ multiplex PCR; TCRdb keeps only in-frame clonotypes and omits some of them. The D gene and trimming were derived from the DNA, and the V and J assignments and clone size from that table. The table has roughly 450,000 clones, 90% seen once. Germline values: CDR1 LNHDA, CDR2 SQIVND (reference sequence). The CDR3 is 12 residues long. The V end lost 4 bases, the J end lost 10 bases, and 11 bases lay between the germline ends.

The chain employs TRBV19 and TRBJ1-5; no definite D call. Sequencing was carried out using PBMCs or T cells enriched from blood (not recorded which). This TCR derives from a man younger than 30 who had recovered from COVID-19. CDR3: CASSTYSLPQHF. The CDR3 DNA follows: TGTGCCAGTAGTACTTACAGCCTCCCCCAGCATTTT.